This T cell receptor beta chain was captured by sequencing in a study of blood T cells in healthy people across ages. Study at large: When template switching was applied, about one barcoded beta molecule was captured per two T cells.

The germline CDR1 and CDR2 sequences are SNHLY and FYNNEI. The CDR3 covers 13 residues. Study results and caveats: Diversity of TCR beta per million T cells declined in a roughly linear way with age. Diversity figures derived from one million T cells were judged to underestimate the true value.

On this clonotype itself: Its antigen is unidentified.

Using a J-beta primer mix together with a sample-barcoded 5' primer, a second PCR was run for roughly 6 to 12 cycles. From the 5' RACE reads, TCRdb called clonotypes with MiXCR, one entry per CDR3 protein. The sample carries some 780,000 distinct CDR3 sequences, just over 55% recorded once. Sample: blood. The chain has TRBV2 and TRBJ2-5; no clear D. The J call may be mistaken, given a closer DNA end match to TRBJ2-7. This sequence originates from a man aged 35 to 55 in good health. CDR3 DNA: TGTGCCAGCAAAGGTGGCCAAACCTACGAGCAGTACTTC. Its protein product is CASKGGQTYEQYF.